A selection of T cell receptor beta chains follows, all from one sample in a study of CD8 T cells in Susac syndrome. A single record per CDR3 protein comes from TCRdb applying MiXCR to the immunoSEQ multiplex PCR reads. The data hold about 150,000 distinct CDR3 sequences, with approximately 90% observed a single time. Sequences were obtained from CD4+ T cells from PBMCs. These receptors were obtained from a human donor in good health. The CDR3 runs from the conserved cysteine through the conserved F or W. Each record gives: D gene, V gene, J gene, clone size, CDR3 protein, CDR3 DNA. A D gene is named only where the DNA matches it firmly. Part of the rows lack a size; the others show once, few, many or a class for expanded clones.

d_call: NA
v_call: TRBV7-9
j_call: TRBJ2-2
clone_size: NA
cdr3_aa: CASSFTGSNTGELFF
cdr3_nt: TGTGCCAGCAGCTTTACAGGGTCGAACACCGGGGAGCTGTTTTTT

d_call: NA
v_call: TRBV20-1
j_call: TRBJ2-5
clone_size: NA
cdr3_aa: CSAIVGSRETQYF
cdr3_nt: TGCAGTGCTATTGTCGGTAGCCGGGAGACCCAGTACTTC

d_call: NA
v_call: TRBV29-1
j_call: TRBJ2-2
clone_size: NA
cdr3_aa: CSVRTTSTGELFF
cdr3_nt: TGCAGCGTGCGGACTACCTCCACCGGGGAGCTGTTTTTT

d_call: NA
v_call: TRBV6-2/TRBV6-3
j_call: TRBJ2-1
clone_size: NA
cdr3_aa: CASSSPGRGSYNEQFF
cdr3_nt: TGTGCCAGCAGTTCCCCCGGCAGGGGCTCCTACAATGAGCAGTTCTTC

d_call: NA
v_call: TRBV7-9
j_call: TRBJ2-5
clone_size: NA
cdr3_aa: CASSRAGLRETQYF
cdr3_nt: TGTGCCAGCAGCCGTGCGGGCCTCCGGGAGACCCAGTACTTC

d_call: NA
v_call: TRBV29-1
j_call: TRBJ2-1
clone_size: NA
cdr3_aa: CSVSLLAWGDNEQFF
cdr3_nt: TGCAGCGTTAGCCTCCTAGCATGGGGGGACAATGAGCAGTTCTTC

d_call: NA
v_call: TRBV28
j_call: TRBJ2-5
clone_size: NA
cdr3_aa: CASGGIWETQYF
cdr3_nt: TGTGCCAGCGGGGGAATTTGGGAGACCCAGTACTTC

d_call: NA
v_call: TRBV30
j_call: TRBJ2-7
clone_size: NA
cdr3_aa: CAWSVIGEQYF
cdr3_nt: TGTGCCTGGAGTGTAATAGGCGAGCAGTACTTC

d_call: NA
v_call: TRBV24-1
j_call: TRBJ2-5
clone_size: NA
cdr3_aa: CATSDPRTAAETQYF
cdr3_nt: TGTGCCACCAGTGACCCTAGGACAGCCGCGGAGACCCAGTACTTC

d_call: NA
v_call: TRBV18
j_call: TRBJ2-7
clone_size: NA
cdr3_aa: CASSPPGRVEEQYF
cdr3_nt: TGTGCCAGCTCACCACCGGGAAGGGTAGAGGAGCAGTACTTC

d_call: TRBD1
v_call: TRBV3-1
j_call: TRBJ2-1
clone_size: few
cdr3_aa: CASSPQGAYNEQFF
cdr3_nt: TGTGCCAGCAGCCCTCAGGGGGCCTACAATGAGCAGTTCTTC

d_call: TRBD2
v_call: TRBV29-1
j_call: TRBJ2-7
clone_size: NA
cdr3_aa: CSVAPGLLTEQYF
cdr3_nt: TGCAGCGTTGCGCCGGGACTACTTACGGAGCAGTACTTC

d_call: NA
v_call: TRBV3-1
j_call: TRBJ2-3
clone_size: NA
cdr3_aa: CASSSWRATTDTQYF
cdr3_nt: TGTGCCAGCAGCTCCTGGCGGGCTACGACAGATACGCAGTATTTT

d_call: NA
v_call: TRBV14
j_call: TRBJ1-5
clone_size: NA
cdr3_aa: CASSQDLDQPQHF
cdr3_nt: TGTGCCAGCAGCCAAGATCTTGACCAGCCCCAGCATTTT

d_call: TRBD2
v_call: TRBV13
j_call: TRBJ2-7
clone_size: NA
cdr3_aa: CASSWTSGGEQHF
cdr3_nt: TGTGCCAGCAGCTGGACTAGCGGGGGCGAGCAGCACTTC

d_call: NA
v_call: TRBV6-2/TRBV6-3
j_call: TRBJ1-1
clone_size: NA
cdr3_aa: CASSGLSRGFEAFF
cdr3_nt: TGTGCCAGCAGCGGCCTCTCCCGGGGGTTCGAGGCTTTCTTT

d_call: NA
v_call: TRBV6-4
j_call: TRBJ2-5
clone_size: once
cdr3_aa: CASSEMANQETQYF
cdr3_nt: TGTGCCAGCAGTGAGATGGCTAATCAAGAGACCCAGTACTTC

d_call: TRBD1
v_call: TRBV24-1
j_call: TRBJ2-5
clone_size: NA
cdr3_aa: CATSEWTGGGQTQYF
cdr3_nt: TGTGCCACCAGTGAGTGGACAGGGGGGGGCCAGACCCAGTACTTC

d_call: TRBD1
v_call: TRBV18
j_call: TRBJ1-2
clone_size: NA
cdr3_aa: CASSRGQGTRGYTF
cdr3_nt: TGTGCCAGCTCCCGGGGACAGGGGACGAGGGGCTACACCTTC

d_call: NA
v_call: TRBV19
j_call: TRBJ1-1
clone_size: once
cdr3_aa: CASRFDGYTEAFF
cdr3_nt: TGTGCCAGTAGATTTGACGGATACACTGAAGCTTTCTTT

d_call: NA
v_call: TRBV5-1
j_call: TRBJ1-1
clone_size: NA
cdr3_aa: CASRLTGDTEAFF
cdr3_nt: TGCGCCAGCCGACTGACAGGAGACACTGAAGCTTTCTTT

d_call: NA
v_call: TRBV7-9
j_call: TRBJ2-7
clone_size: NA
cdr3_aa: CASSLFGTNEQYF
cdr3_nt: TGTGCCAGCAGCTTATTCGGCACAAACGAGCAGTACTTC

d_call: TRBD1
v_call: TRBV5-1
j_call: TRBJ2-7
clone_size: NA
cdr3_aa: CASSLDRDRDYEQYF
cdr3_nt: TGCGCCAGCAGCTTAGACCGGGACAGAGACTACGAGCAGTACTTC

d_call: NA
v_call: TRBV20-1
j_call: TRBJ2-7
clone_size: NA
cdr3_aa: CSAGLSYEQYF
cdr3_nt: TGCAGTGCAGGACTATCCTACGAGCAGTACTTC

d_call: TRBD2
v_call: TRBV5-1
j_call: TRBJ2-5
clone_size: NA
cdr3_aa: CASRPGGGETQYF
cdr3_nt: TGCGCCAGCAGACCTGGCGGGGGAGAGACCCAGTACTTC

d_call: NA
v_call: TRBV5-1
j_call: TRBJ2-4
clone_size: NA
cdr3_aa: CASSLGAGKQNIQYF
cdr3_nt: TGCGCCAGCAGCTTGGGTGCGGGAAAACAAAACATTCAGTACTTC

d_call: TRBD1
v_call: TRBV7-2
j_call: TRBJ1-2
clone_size: once
cdr3_aa: CASSAPLGQRLDGYTF
cdr3_nt: TGTGCCAGCAGCGCCCCTCTGGGACAGCGCCTCGATGGCTACACCTTC

d_call: TRBD1
v_call: TRBV4-3
j_call: TRBJ1-2
clone_size: NA
cdr3_aa: CASSQDLRQGGGYGYTF
cdr3_nt: TGCGCCAGCAGCCAAGATCTGCGGCAGGGGGGAGGCTATGGCTACACCTTC

d_call: TRBD1
v_call: TRBV7-9
j_call: TRBJ2-7
clone_size: NA
cdr3_aa: CASTTGAQHPKGYYEQYF
cdr3_nt: TGTGCCAGCACCACAGGGGCTCAACACCCAAAAGGTTACTACGAGCAGTACTTC

d_call: NA
v_call: TRBV7-9
j_call: TRBJ2-7
clone_size: NA
cdr3_aa: CASSLGNEQYF
cdr3_nt: TGTGCCAGCAGCTTAGGGAACGAGCAGTACTTC

d_call: NA
v_call: TRBV29-1
j_call: TRBJ2-1
clone_size: NA
cdr3_aa: CSVSDPNAYNEQFF
cdr3_nt: TGCAGCGTCTCTGACCCGAACGCCTACAATGAGCAGTTCTTC

d_call: NA
v_call: TRBV5-1
j_call: TRBJ1-2
clone_size: NA
cdr3_aa: CASTTGPNGYGYTF
cdr3_nt: TGCGCCAGCACCACGGGACCCAACGGCTATGGCTACACCTTC

d_call: NA
v_call: TRBV5-6
j_call: TRBJ2-7
clone_size: NA
cdr3_aa: CASSRDFSYEQYF
cdr3_nt: TGTGCCAGCAGTCGGGACTTCTCCTACGAGCAGTACTTC

d_call: TRBD1
v_call: TRBV7-9
j_call: TRBJ2-7
clone_size: NA
cdr3_aa: CASSPGAGGTYEQYF
cdr3_nt: TGTGCCAGCAGCCCAGGTGCAGGGGGCACCTACGAGCAGTACTTC

d_call: NA
v_call: TRBV30
j_call: TRBJ1-1
clone_size: NA
cdr3_aa: CAWREGPTRSTEAFF
cdr3_nt: TGTGCCTGGAGGGAAGGGCCCACCCGGAGCACTGAAGCTTTCTTT

d_call: NA
v_call: TRBV4-1
j_call: TRBJ2-1
clone_size: NA
cdr3_aa: CASSQGVGPNLNEQFF
cdr3_nt: TGCGCCAGCAGCCAAGGCGTGGGACCCAATCTCAATGAGCAGTTCTTC

d_call: TRBD1
v_call: TRBV28
j_call: TRBJ1-5
clone_size: once
cdr3_aa: CASSGGAGGFPQPQHF
cdr3_nt: TGTGCCAGCAGTGGGGGAGCAGGGGGCTTCCCTCAGCCCCAGCATTTT

d_call: TRBD2
v_call: TRBV30
j_call: TRBJ2-7
clone_size: NA
cdr3_aa: CAWNSGSYEQYF
cdr3_nt: TGTGCCTGGAATAGCGGGTCCTACGAGCAGTACTTC

d_call: NA
v_call: TRBV6-1
j_call: TRBJ1-1
clone_size: NA
cdr3_aa: CASREVFLNTEAFF
cdr3_nt: TGTGCCAGCAGGGAGGTGTTTTTGAACACTGAAGCTTTCTTT

d_call: NA
v_call: TRBV7-2
j_call: TRBJ1-5
clone_size: NA
cdr3_aa: CASSLTGNQPQHF
cdr3_nt: TGTGCCAGCAGCTTAACAGGGAATCAGCCCCAGCATTTT

d_call: NA
v_call: TRBV14
j_call: TRBJ2-5
clone_size: NA
cdr3_aa: CASSQFQPPQETQYF
cdr3_nt: TGTGCCAGCAGCCAATTCCAGCCGCCCCAAGAGACCCAGTACTTC

d_call: TRBD2
v_call: TRBV5-1
j_call: TRBJ2-1
clone_size: few
cdr3_aa: CASSLAGLAGGLDEQFF
cdr3_nt: TGCGCCAGCAGCTTGGCGGGACTAGCGGGGGGGCTTGATGAGCAGTTCTTC

d_call: TRBD1
v_call: TRBV6-2/TRBV6-3
j_call: TRBJ1-2
clone_size: NA
cdr3_aa: CASSYRDRDGGYTF
cdr3_nt: TGTGCCAGCAGTTACCGGGACAGGGATGGAGGCTACACCTTC

d_call: NA
v_call: TRBV11-2
j_call: TRBJ2-6
clone_size: NA
cdr3_aa: CASSPTGSSGANVLTF
cdr3_nt: TGTGCCAGCAGCCCCACAGGGAGCTCTGGGGCCAACGTCCTGACTTTC

d_call: NA
v_call: TRBV2
j_call: TRBJ2-1
clone_size: NA
cdr3_aa: CASSYSHPEQFF
cdr3_nt: TGTGCCAGCAGTTATAGTCATCCCGAGCAGTTCTTC

d_call: TRBD1
v_call: TRBV29-1
j_call: TRBJ1-2
clone_size: NA
cdr3_aa: CSVGGQGVGYTF
cdr3_nt: TGCAGCGTTGGGGGGCAGGGGGTTGGCTACACCTTC

d_call: NA
v_call: TRBV29-1
j_call: TRBJ2-1
clone_size: NA
cdr3_aa: CSVELDYHNEQFF
cdr3_nt: TGCAGCGTTGAGTTAGACTACCACAATGAGCAGTTCTTC

d_call: TRBD1
v_call: TRBV7-6
j_call: TRBJ2-2
clone_size: NA
cdr3_aa: CASSLWTGDTGELFF
cdr3_nt: TGTGCCAGCAGCCTCTGGACAGGGGACACCGGGGAGCTGTTTTTT

d_call: NA
v_call: TRBV24-1
j_call: TRBJ2-1
clone_size: NA
cdr3_aa: CATSDPEGSARYNEQFF
cdr3_nt: TGTGCCACCAGTGATCCTGAGGGAAGCGCTCGGTATAATGAGCAGTTCTTC

d_call: TRBD2
v_call: TRBV4-3
j_call: TRBJ2-1
clone_size: NA
cdr3_aa: CASSQGLTSGGGHEQFF
cdr3_nt: TGCGCCAGCAGCCAAGGATTGACTAGCGGGGGGGGGCATGAGCAGTTCTTC

d_call: NA
v_call: TRBV12-3/TRBV12-4
j_call: TRBJ1-2
clone_size: NA
cdr3_aa: CASSPPLDSFYGYTF
cdr3_nt: TGTGCCAGCAGCCCGCCCCTCGACAGCTTCTATGGCTACACCTTC

d_call: NA
v_call: TRBV4-2
j_call: TRBJ1-2
clone_size: NA
cdr3_aa: CASSQASGVGGYTF
cdr3_nt: TGTGCCAGCAGCCAAGCTTCGGGGGTAGGTGGCTACACCTTC